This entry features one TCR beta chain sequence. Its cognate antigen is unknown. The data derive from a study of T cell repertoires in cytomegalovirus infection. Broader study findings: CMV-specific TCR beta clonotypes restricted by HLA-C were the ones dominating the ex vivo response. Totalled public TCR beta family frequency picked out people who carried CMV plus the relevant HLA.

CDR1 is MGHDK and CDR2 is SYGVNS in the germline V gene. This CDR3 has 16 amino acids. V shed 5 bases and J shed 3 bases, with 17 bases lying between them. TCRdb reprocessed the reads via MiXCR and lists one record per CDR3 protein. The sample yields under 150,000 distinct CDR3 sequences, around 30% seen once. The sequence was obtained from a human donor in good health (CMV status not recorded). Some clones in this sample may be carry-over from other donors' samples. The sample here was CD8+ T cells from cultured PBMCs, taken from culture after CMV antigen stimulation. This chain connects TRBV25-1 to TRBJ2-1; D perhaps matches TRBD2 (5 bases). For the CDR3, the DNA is TGTGCCAGCAGTCGTACCCCGGACGGGGACTACAATGAGCAGTTCTTC. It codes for CASSRTPDGDYNEQFF.